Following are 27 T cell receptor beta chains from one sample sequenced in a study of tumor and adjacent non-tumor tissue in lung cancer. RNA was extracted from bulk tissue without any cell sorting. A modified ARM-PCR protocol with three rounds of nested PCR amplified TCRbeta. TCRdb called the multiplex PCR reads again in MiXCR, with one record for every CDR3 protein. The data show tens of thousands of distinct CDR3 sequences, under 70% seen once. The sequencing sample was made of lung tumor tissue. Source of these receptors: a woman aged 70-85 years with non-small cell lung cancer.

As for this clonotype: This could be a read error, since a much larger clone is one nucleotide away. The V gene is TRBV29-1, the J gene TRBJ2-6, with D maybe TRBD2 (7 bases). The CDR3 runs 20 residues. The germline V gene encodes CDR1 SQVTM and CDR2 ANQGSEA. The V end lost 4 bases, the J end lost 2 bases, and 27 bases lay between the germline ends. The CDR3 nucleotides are TGCAGCGTTGGGGAAAGGGCCGGGGGGCAATCCGACGCTGGGGCCAACGTCCTGACTTTC. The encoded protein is CSVGERAGGQSDAGANVLTF.

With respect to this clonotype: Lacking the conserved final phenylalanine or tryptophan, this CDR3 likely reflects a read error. CDR3 coding DNA: TGCGCCAGCAGCCATCCCCGCGGGCCCCTGGTGTCCTACGAGCAGTACTTG. This translates into CASSHPRGPLVSYEQYL. The chain recombines TRBV4-1 with TRBJ2-7; D is possibly TRBD2 (5 bases). Germline V gene data show CDR1 as MGHRA and CDR2 as YSYEKL. Trimming shortened V by 3 bases and J by 1 base, and 19 bases separated the two germline ends. This CDR3 has 17 residues.

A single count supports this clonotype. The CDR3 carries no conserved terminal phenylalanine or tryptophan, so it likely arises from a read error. The DNA for the CDR3 is TGTGCCAGCAGCTTATTCCACGGCGATGAGCAGTTCATA. Amino acids: CASSLFHGDEQFI. The rearrangement links TRBV11-2 to TRBJ2-1; D is unclear. V lost 2 bases, J lost 8 bases, and 10 bases lay in between. CDR1 SGHAT and CDR2 FQNNGV come from the germline V gene. This CDR3 spans 13 amino acids.

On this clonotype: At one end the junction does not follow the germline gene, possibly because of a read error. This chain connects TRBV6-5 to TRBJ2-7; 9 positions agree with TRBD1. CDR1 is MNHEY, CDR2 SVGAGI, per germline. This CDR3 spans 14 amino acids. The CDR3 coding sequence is TGTGCTAGCAGCCCCGGGACAGGGTACTACGAGCAGTACTTC. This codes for CASSPGTGYYEQYF.

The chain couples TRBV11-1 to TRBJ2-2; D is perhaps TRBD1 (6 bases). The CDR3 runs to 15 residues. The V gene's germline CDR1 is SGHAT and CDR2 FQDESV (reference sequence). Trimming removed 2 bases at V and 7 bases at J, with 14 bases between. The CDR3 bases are TGTGCCAGCAGCTTAACGGGACAACTTGTCGGGGAGCTGTTTTTT. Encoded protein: CASSLTGQLVGELFF.

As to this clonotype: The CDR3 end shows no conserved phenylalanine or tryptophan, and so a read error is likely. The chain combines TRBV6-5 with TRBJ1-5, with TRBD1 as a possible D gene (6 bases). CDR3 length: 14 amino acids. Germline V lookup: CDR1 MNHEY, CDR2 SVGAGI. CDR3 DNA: TGTGCCAGCAGGAATACAGGGCGCAATCAGTCCCAGCATGTT. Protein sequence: CASRNTGRNQSQHV.

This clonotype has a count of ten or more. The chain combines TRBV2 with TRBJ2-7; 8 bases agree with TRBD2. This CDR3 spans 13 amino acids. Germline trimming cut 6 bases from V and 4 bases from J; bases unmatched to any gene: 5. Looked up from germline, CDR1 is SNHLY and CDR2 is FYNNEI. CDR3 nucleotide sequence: TGTGCCAGCAGGGGGACTAGTTCATACGAGCAGTACTTC. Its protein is CASRGTSSYEQYF.

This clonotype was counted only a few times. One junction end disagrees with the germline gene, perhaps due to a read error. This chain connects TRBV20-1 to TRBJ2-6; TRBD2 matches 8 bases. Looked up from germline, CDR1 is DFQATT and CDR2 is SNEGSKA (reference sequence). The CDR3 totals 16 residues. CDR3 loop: CSARDTSGSRANVLTF. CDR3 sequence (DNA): TGCAGTGCTAGAGATACTAGCGGCTCTAGGGCCAACGTCCTGACTTTC.

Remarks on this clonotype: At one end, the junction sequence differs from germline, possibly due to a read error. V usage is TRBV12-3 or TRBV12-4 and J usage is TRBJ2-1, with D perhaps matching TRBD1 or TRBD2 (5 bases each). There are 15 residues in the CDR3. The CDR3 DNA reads TGTGCCAGCAGTTTCGCCGGGGCTAGCTCCGATGAGCAATTCTTC. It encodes CASSFAGASSDEQFF.

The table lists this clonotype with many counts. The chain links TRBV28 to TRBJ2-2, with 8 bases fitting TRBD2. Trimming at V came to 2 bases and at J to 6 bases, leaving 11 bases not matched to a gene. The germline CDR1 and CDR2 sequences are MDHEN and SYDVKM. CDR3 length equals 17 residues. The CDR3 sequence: CASSLRLGAGVAGELFF. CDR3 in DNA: TGTGCCAGCAGTTTAAGGCTAGGAGCGGGAGTCGCCGGGGAGCTGTTTTTT.

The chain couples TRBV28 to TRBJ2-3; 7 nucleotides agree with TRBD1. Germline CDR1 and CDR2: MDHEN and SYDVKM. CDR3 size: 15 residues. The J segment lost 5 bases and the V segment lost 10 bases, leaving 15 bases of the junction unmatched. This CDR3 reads CANRVEDRTIDTQYF. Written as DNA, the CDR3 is TGTGCCAACAGGGTGGAGGACAGGACCATAGATACGCAGTATTTT.

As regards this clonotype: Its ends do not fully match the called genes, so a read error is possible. CDR3 sequence reads: CPSSLQGAQGETQYF. CDR3 nucleotide sequence: TGTCCCAGCAGCCTACAGGGGGCTCAGGGGGAGACTCAGTACTTC. The V call is TRBV6-5, the J call TRBJ2-5, with TRBD1 matching 9 bases. This CDR3 comprises 15 residues. Germline V lookup: CDR1 MNHEY, CDR2 SVGAGI.

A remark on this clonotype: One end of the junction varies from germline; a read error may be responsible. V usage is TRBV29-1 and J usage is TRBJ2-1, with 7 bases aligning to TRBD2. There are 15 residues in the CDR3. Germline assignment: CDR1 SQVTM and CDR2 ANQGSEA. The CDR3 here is CSIEDWLAANNEQFF. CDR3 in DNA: TGCAGCATTGAAGATTGGCTAGCGGCCAACAATGAGCAGTTCTTC.

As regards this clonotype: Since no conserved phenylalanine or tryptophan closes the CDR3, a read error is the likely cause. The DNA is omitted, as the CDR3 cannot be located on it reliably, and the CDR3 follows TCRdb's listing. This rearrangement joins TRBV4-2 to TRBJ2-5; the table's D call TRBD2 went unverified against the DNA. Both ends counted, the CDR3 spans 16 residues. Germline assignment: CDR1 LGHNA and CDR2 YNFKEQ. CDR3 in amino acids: CASSQASGPNQETEYY.

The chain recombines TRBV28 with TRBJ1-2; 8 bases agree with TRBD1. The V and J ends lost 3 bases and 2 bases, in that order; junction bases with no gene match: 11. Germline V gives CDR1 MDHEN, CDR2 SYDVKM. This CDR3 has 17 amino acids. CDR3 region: CASSLFGTGKINYGYTF. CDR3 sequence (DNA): TGTGCCAGCAGTTTGTTCGGGACAGGAAAAATAAACTATGGCTACACCTTC.

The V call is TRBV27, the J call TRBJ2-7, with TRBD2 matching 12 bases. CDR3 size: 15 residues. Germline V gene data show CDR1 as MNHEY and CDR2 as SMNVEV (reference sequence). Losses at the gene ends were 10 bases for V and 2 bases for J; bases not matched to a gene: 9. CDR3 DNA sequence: TGTGCCATCAGGGGGGCTAGCGGGAGGGCCTACGAGCAGTACTTC. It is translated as CAIRGASGRAYEQYF.

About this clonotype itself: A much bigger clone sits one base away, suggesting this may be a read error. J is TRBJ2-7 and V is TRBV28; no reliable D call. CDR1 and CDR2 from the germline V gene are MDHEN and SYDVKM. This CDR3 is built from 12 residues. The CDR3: CASTGRPYEQCF. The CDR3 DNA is TGTGCCAGCACTGGCAGGCCCTACGAGCAGTGCTTC.

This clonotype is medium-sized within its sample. The CDR3 DNA reads TGTGCCAGCAGCCTATGGGACGGGGATAATTCACCCCTCCACTTT. As protein: CASSLWDGDNSPLHF. The chain uses TRBV4-2 and TRBJ1-6, with D perhaps matching TRBD1 (5 bases). Germline lookup yields CDR1 LGHNA and CDR2 YNFKEQ. Between the trimmed V and J ends, which lost 4 bases and 5 bases, there was a span of 12 bases. The CDR3 is 15 amino acids.

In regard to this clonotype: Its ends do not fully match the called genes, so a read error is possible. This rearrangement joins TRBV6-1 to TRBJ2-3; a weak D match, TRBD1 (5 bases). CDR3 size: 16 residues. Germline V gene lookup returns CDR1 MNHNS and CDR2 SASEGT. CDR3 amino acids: CASTLRTRGATDTQYF. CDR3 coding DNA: TGTGCAAGCACGCTGCGGACAAGGGGCGCGACAGATACGCAGTATTTT.

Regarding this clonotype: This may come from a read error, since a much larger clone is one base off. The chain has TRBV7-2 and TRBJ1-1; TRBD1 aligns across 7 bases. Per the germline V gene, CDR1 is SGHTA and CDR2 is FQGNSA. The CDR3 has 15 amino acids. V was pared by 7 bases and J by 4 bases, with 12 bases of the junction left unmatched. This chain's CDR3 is CASNFTGRGSTEAFF. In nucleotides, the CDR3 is TGTGCCAGCAACTTTACTGGCAGGGGGTCCACTGAAGCTTTCTTT.

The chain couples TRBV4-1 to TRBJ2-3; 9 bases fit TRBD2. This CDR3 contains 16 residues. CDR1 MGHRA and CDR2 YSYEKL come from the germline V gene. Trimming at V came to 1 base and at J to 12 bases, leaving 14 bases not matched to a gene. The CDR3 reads CASSQVVAGDPGTQYF. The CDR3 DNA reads TGCGCCAGCAGCCAAGTAGTAGCGGGAGACCCAGGTACACAGTATTTT.

The DNA for the CDR3 is TGTGCCAGCAGCCTCGGGGAGCCCATGATTTACACTGAAGCTTTCTTT. This sequence encodes CASSLGEPMIYTEAFF. The chain has TRBV6-2 or TRBV6-3 and TRBJ1-1; D is unclear. This CDR3 is built from 16 residues. V lost 6 bases and J 3 bases, leaving 20 bases between the germline ends. CDR1 and CDR2 (germline): MNHEY, SVGEGT.

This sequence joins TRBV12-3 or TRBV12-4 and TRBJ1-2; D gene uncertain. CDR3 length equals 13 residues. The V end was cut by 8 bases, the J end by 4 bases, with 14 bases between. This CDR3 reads CASLSDGIYGYTF. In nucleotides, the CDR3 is TGTGCCAGCTTGTCAGACGGAATCTATGGCTACACCTTC.

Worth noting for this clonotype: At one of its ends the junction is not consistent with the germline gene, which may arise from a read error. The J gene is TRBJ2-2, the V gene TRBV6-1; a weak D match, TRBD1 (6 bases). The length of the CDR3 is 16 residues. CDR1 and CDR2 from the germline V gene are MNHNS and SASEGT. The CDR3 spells CACSGDLRAGAGELFF. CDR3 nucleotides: TGTGCCTGCAGTGGAGACTTAAGGGCAGGGGCCGGGGAGCTGTTTTTT.

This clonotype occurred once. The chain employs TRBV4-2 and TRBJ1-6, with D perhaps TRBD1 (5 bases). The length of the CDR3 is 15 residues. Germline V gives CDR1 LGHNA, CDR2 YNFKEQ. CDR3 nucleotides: TGTACCAACAGCCTATGGGACGGGGATAACTCATCCCTCCACTTT. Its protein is CTNSLWDGDNSSLHF.

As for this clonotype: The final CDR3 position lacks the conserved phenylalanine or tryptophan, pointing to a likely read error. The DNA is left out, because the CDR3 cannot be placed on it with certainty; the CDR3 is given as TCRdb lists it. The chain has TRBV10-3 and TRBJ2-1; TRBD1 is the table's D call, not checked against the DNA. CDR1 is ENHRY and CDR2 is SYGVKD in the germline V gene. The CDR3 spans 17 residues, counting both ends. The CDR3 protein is CAIRNDGETGAYNEQFY.

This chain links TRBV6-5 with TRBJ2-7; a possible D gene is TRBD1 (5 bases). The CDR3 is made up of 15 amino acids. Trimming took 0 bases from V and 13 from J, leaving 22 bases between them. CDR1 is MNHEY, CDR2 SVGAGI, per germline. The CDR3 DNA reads TGTGCCAGCAGTTACTCCGGGCACCAGGGCCACGTGCAATACTTC. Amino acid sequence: CASSYSGHQGHVQYF.